This is a list of T cell receptor beta chains from one sample in a study of untreated major depressive disorder. The table came from immunoSEQ multiplex PCR; TCRdb's copy has only in-frame clones and leaves some out. The sample yields roughly 22,000 clones, nearly 90% seen once. Input material: CD4+ T cells from PBMCs. The receptor set was obtained from a woman in her forties in good health. Both conserved end residues are part of each CDR3. The D gene is left open where the match is weak. For some rows the clone size is stated as once, few or many, or as a class when expanded; others skip it.

clone size,D gene,V gene,J gene,CDR3 protein,CDR3 DNA
.,.,TRBV18,TRBJ1-1,CASSPTQNTEAFF,TGTGCCAGCTCACCAACTCAGAACACTGAAGCTTTCTTT
.,.,TRBV10-2,TRBJ1-1,CASSVKGNTEAFF,TGCGCCAGCAGTGTAAAGGGCAACACTGAAGCTTTCTTT
once,TRBD1,TRBV11-3,TRBJ2-3,CASSFDRADTQYF,TGTGCCAGCAGCTTTGACAGGGCCGATACGCAGTATTTT
.,.,TRBV5-1,TRBJ2-7,CASSLEAGTIYEQYF,TGCGCCAGCAGCTTGGAGGCGGGCACCATCTACGAGCAGTACTTC
.,TRBD1,TRBV5-6,TRBJ1-4,CASSEAGQINEKLFF,TGTGCCAGCAGCGAGGCGGGACAGATTAATGAAAAACTGTTTTTT
once,.,TRBV11-2,TRBJ2-2,CASSPLTATGELFF,TGTGCCAGCAGCCCCCTGACAGCTACCGGGGAGCTGTTTTTT
.,.,TRBV6-6,TRBJ2-3,CASSSPVSEGTQYF,TGTGCCAGCAGTTCCCCCGTGTCTGAGGGTACGCAGTATTTT
.,.,TRBV12-1,TRBJ2-7,CASSLERGHYEQYF,TGTGCCAGCAGCTTAGAACGGGGACACTACGAGCAGTACTTC
.,.,TRBV10-1,TRBJ2-5,CASSGDVRSKAQYF,TGCGCCAGCAGTGGGGACGTCCGATCGAAGGCCCAGTACTTC
once,.,TRBV28,TRBJ1-1,CASSLYRVMGKAFF,TGTGCCAGCAGTTTATACCGTGTAATGGGGAAAGCTTTCTTT
once,.,TRBV30,TRBJ2-3,CTSAGDTDTQYF,TGTACATCGGCTGGGGACACAGATACGCAGTATTTT
.,TRBD1,TRBV27,TRBJ1-2,CASSLTGTGGLANYGYTF,TGTGCCAGCTCACTAACCGGGACAGGGGGCTTAGCTAACTATGGCTACACCTTC
.,TRBD1,TRBV6-1,TRBJ1-4,CASRKTGGTNEKLFF,TGTGCCAGCAGAAAGACAGGGGGGACTAATGAAAAACTGTTTTTT
.,.,TRBV7-8,TRBJ2-5,CASSRIADLWETQYF,TGTGCCAGCAGTAGAATAGCGGACCTATGGGAGACCCAGTACTTC
.,.,TRBV5-1,TRBJ2-6,CASSLEGAGANVLTF,TGCGCCAGCAGCTTGGAGGGGGCTGGGGCCAACGTCCTGACTTTC
once,TRBD2,TRBV4-3,TRBJ2-5,CASSQGSGGGFQETQYF,TGCGCCAGCAGCCAAGGGTCCGGCGGGGGATTTCAAGAGACCCAGTACTTC
.,.,TRBV5-1,TRBJ2-5,CASSLALTSPETQYF,TGCGCCAGCAGCTTGGCCCTTACGAGCCCAGAGACCCAGTACTTC
.,.,TRBV5-8,TRBJ2-7,CASSSSGSHEQYF,TGTGCCAGCAGCTCATCGGGTAGCCACGAGCAGTACTTC
.,TRBD2,TRBV5-1,TRBJ2-1,CASSLASGRIGNEQFF,TGCGCCAGCAGCTTGGCGAGCGGGAGGATTGGGAATGAGCAGTTCTTC
few,.,TRBV7-2,TRBJ1-3,CASSLGQGNTIYF,TGTGCCAGCAGCTTAGGACAGGGAAACACCATATATTTT
.,TRBD1,TRBV28,TRBJ2-7,CASSLPQGARQYF,TGTGCCAGCAGTCTACCTCAGGGGGCGCGGCAGTACTTC
.,.,TRBV5-1,TRBJ1-1,CASSTGGGRVTEAFF,TGCGCCAGCAGCACCGGTGGAGGTCGTGTCACTGAAGCTTTCTTT
.,.,TRBV7-2,TRBJ2-2,CASSSPASNTGELFF,TGTGCCAGCAGCTCGCCGGCATCGAACACCGGGGAGCTGTTTTTT
once,TRBD1,TRBV5-6,TRBJ1-1,CASSPGDRDNTEAFF,TGTGCCAGCAGCCCAGGGGACAGGGACAACACTGAAGCTTTCTTT
.,.,TRBV7-2,TRBJ1-5,CASSYNSNQPQHF,TGTGCCAGCAGCTACAATAGCAATCAGCCCCAGCATTTT
.,TRBD1,TRBV6-5,TRBJ1-2,CASSPDRGANYGYTF,TGTGCCAGCAGTCCAGACAGGGGAGCTAACTATGGCTACACCTTC
.,.,TRBV29-1,TRBJ1-1,CSVEDSRLAFF,TGCAGCGTTGAAGATAGCCGACTTGCTTTCTTT
.,.,TRBV6-1,TRBJ1-5,CASSGQENQPQHF,TGTGCCAGCAGTGGACAGGAAAATCAGCCCCAGCATTTT
.,.,TRBV7-9,TRBJ2-3,CASTRSDTQYF,TGTGCCAGCACGCGTTCAGATACGCAGTATTTT
.,.,TRBV4-2,TRBJ2-7,CASSQDRSGAGGLSYEQYF,TGTGCCAGCAGCCAAGATCGGTCCGGGGCGGGCGGGCTCTCCTACGAGCAGTACTTC
.,TRBD1,TRBV29-1,TRBJ1-2,CSVEGQGAGGYTF,TGCAGCGTTGAGGGACAGGGGGCGGGTGGCTACACCTTC
.,TRBD2,TRBV7-9,TRBJ2-7,CASTRTSGVSYEQYF,TGTGCCAGCACCAGGACTAGCGGGGTCTCCTACGAGCAGTACTTC
.,.,TRBV6-1,TRBJ2-1,CASSELSLNEQFF,TGTGCCAGCAGTGAATTAAGCTTGAATGAGCAGTTCTTC
.,TRBD2,TRBV27,TRBJ2-3,CASRGTSGRPDTQYF,TGTGCCAGCCGTGGGACTAGCGGGAGACCAGATACGCAGTATTTT
.,TRBD1,TRBV9,TRBJ1-2,CASSSGKRDSLNYGYTF,TGTGCCAGCAGTAGCGGAAAAAGGGACAGCCTTAACTATGGCTACACCTTC
once,.,TRBV7-9,TRBJ2-7,CASSSTDYEQYF,TGTGCCAGCAGCTCAACCGACTACGAGCAGTACTTC
.,TRBD1,TRBV11-2,TRBJ2-2,CASSSRGTGRLSPGELFF,TGTGCCAGCAGCTCAAGAGGGACAGGGCGCCTATCGCCCGGGGAGCTGTTTTTT
once,TRBD2,TRBV5-4,TRBJ2-1,CASSLAGSGTSKFF,TGTGCCAGCAGCTTGGCCGGTTCCGGGACTAGTAAGTTCTTC
.,.,TRBV2,TRBJ2-2,CASRWGPGGELFF,TGTGCCAGCAGGTGGGGCCCGGGCGGGGAGCTGTTTTTT
.,.,TRBV29-1,TRBJ2-1,CSVGGSGPNEQFF,TGCAGCGTTGGTGGGTCGGGCCCGAATGAGCAGTTCTTC
.,TRBD2,TRBV6-5,TRBJ2-3,CASRTSGNGDTQYF,TGTGCCAGCAGGACTAGCGGGAATGGAGATACGCAGTATTTT
.,.,TRBV5-6,TRBJ2-2,CASSRVGPLDTGELFF,TGTGCCAGCAGCCGCGTCGGACCGTTGGACACCGGGGAGCTGTTTTTT
.,TRBD2,TRBV30,TRBJ2-5,CAWAPLAVQETQYF,TGTGCCTGGGCCCCACTAGCGGTACAAGAGACCCAGTACTTC
.,TRBD2,TRBV2,TRBJ2-3,CASSAAVLAEAHTDTQYF,TGTGCCAGCAGTGCCGCGGTACTAGCGGAGGCGCACACAGATACGCAGTATTTT
.,.,TRBV2,TRBJ2-7,CASSEAEGIYEQYF,TGTGCCAGCAGTGAAGCGGAGGGTATCTACGAGCAGTACTTC
.,TRBD1,TRBV4-3,TRBJ1-5,CASSQERTGNQPQHF,TGCGCCAGCAGCCAAGAGAGGACAGGGAATCAGCCCCAGCATTTT
once,TRBD2,TRBV5-1,TRBJ2-7,CASRIAGDPYEQYF,TGCGCCAGCAGAATAGCGGGAGACCCCTACGAGCAGTACTTC
.,.,TRBV28,TRBJ1-6,CASNLPGIAGSPLHF,TGTGCCAGCAACTTGCCAGGGATTGCCGGATCACCCCTCCACTTT
.,TRBD2,TRBV5-4,TRBJ2-1,CASSLDGGASYNEQFF,TGTGCCAGCAGCTTGGACGGGGGGGCGTCCTACAATGAGCAGTTCTTC
.,.,TRBV28,TRBJ2-7,CASSLRHTYEQYF,TGTGCCAGCAGTTTACGGCATACCTACGAGCAGTACTTC
.,.,TRBV5-1,TRBJ1-3,CASSPGFSGNTIYF,TGCGCCAGCAGCCCGGGGTTCTCTGGAAACACCATATATTTT
once,.,TRBV7-9,TRBJ1-1,CASSLDEGDAFF,TGTGCCAGCAGCTTGGATGAGGGGGATGCTTTCTTT
.,TRBD1,TRBV13,TRBJ1-1,CASSLTGQGRTEAFF,TGTGCCAGCAGCTTAACGGGACAGGGGAGGACTGAAGCTTTCTTT